This TCR beta chain was profiled in a study of blood T cells in healthy people across ages. Study at large: Through template switching, about one barcoded beta molecule was captured per two T cells, as measured in model experiments. The study's findings and limits: There was a strong correlation between TCR beta diversity and naive T cell percentage. Higher diversity, along with more naive CD4+ cells, distinguished long-lived donors from aged donors.

RNA extraction gave at least 5 micrograms of total RNA per sample. V shed 5 bases and J shed 4 bases, with 13 bases lying between them. The germline V gene has CDR1 DFQATT and CDR2 SNEGSKA (reference sequence). CDR3 length: 13 amino acids. As regards this clonotype: Its antigen is not known.

Next came a second PCR, run for about 6 to 12 cycles, which used a sample-barcoded 5' primer along with a J-beta primer mix. Each CDR3 protein gets one entry after TCRdb re-called the 5' RACE reads with MiXCR. This table holds 600,000 to 650,000 distinct CDR3 sequences, about 54% found once. The specimen was blood. The chain links TRBV20-1 to TRBJ2-3; the D gene is possibly TRBD2 (6 bases). The receptor was derived from a man aged 55 to 70 in good health. The CDR3 is CSAPRLEADTQYF. Written as DNA, the CDR3 is TGCAGTGCTCCCCGACTAGAGGCAGATACGCAGTATTTT.